These 12 T cell receptor beta chains share one sample of origin, sequenced in a study of regulatory T cells in long-lasting Graves disease. The time point is: newly diagnosed GD, antithyroid drugs for less than 3 months. Construction of the TCR library relied on RNA isolated from PBMCs. Relying on iRepertoire HTBI primers and Arm-PCR of CDR3 regions, the team built TCR beta libraries. MiXCR, run by TCRdb on the multiplex PCR reads, gives a single entry per CDR3 protein. The table records about 530,000 distinct CDR3 sequences, roughly a sixth of them present only once. In addition, the sample was reused for a study of T cells in Graves' hyperthyroidism and ophthalmopathy.

Sequencing was performed on peripheral blood mononuclear cells (PBMCs), taken at new diagnosis, from a patient treated with antithyroid drugs. The source is a woman in her forties or fifties with Graves disease.

This clonotype was picked up many times. V usage is TRBV3-1 and J usage is TRBJ1-1; D not resolved. CDR1 is LGHDT, CDR2 YNNKEL, per germline (reference sequence). The CDR3 sequence is 14 residues long. Trimming pared 1 base from V and 1 base from J, leaving 7 bases between. The CDR3 protein is CASSQGTWNTEAFF. The CDR3 DNA is TGTGCCAGCAGCCAAGGGACCTGGAACACTGAAGCTTTCTTT.

This sequence joins TRBV4-2 and TRBJ2-7; TRBD2 aligns across 8 bases. The last part of the DNA fits TRBJ2-5 better; the J call may be wrong. This CDR3 has 17 amino acids. The V gene's germline CDR1 is LGHNA and CDR2 YNFKEQ. The DNA of the CDR3 is TGTGCCAGCAGCCTCGGGGGGGGTTTCCTTACCCAAGAGACCCAGTACTTC. It translates to CASSLGGGFLTQETQYF.

A remark on this clonotype: Because it lacks the conserved phenylalanine or tryptophan at the end, this CDR3 is likely a read error. The chain couples TRBV6-5 to TRBJ1-6; TRBD1 might be the D (5 bases). Germline lookup yields CDR1 MNHEY and CDR2 SVGAGI. Trimming took off 1 base at V and 11 bases at J, with 15 bases between the two ends. The CDR3 totals 15 residues. The CDR3, as DNA: TGTGCCAGCAGTTACTTGGGACCCGCATTGCCACCCCTCCACTCT. It specifies CASSYLGPALPPLHS.

This clonotype was seen repeatedly, ten times or more. The rearrangement links TRBV6-1 to TRBJ1-1, with D possibly being TRBD1 (5 bases). This CDR3 has 17 residues. The V end was cut by 5 bases, the J end by 0 bases, with 19 bases between. Germline V gene lookup returns CDR1 MNHNS and CDR2 SASEGT. The CDR3 loop reads CASSTFPLGRLNTEAFF. The CDR3 DNA reads as TGTGCCAGCAGTACGTTCCCCCTGGGGCGATTGAACACTGAAGCTTTCTTT.

In its sample, this clonotype was seen many times. J is TRBJ2-3 and V is TRBV9; 7 bases match TRBD2. The V gene end was trimmed by 7 bases and the J gene end by 1 base; junction bases not matched to a gene: 6. This CDR3 spans 14 amino acids. Germline CDR1 reads SGDLS; CDR2 reads YYNGEE. The CDR3 region is CASGKAGGTDTQYF. The CDR3 bases are TGTGCCAGCGGCAAGGCGGGGGGCACAGATACGCAGTATTTT.

A remark on this clonotype: A much bigger clone sits one base away, suggesting this may be a read error. The chain links TRBV16 to TRBJ2-1; 8 bases match TRBD1. The CDR3 consists of 15 residues. The germline gives CDR1 KGHSY, CDR2 FQNENV. The CDR3, as DNA: TGTGCCAGCAGCCAAGAGACAGGGGTGTACAATGAGCAGCTCTTC. Encoded protein: CASSQETGVYNEQLF. The full variable domain, its missing parts supplied by reference TRBV16 and TRBJ2-1, is GEEVAQTPKHLVRGEGQKAKLYCAPIKGHSYVFWYQQVLKNEFKFLISFQNENVFDETGMPKERFSAKCLPNSPCSLEIQATKLEDSAVYFCASSQETGVYNEQLFGPGTRLTVL.

The chain employs TRBV19 and TRBJ1-5; D remains unclear. The V gene's germline CDR1 is LNHDA and CDR2 SQIVND (reference sequence). This CDR3 spans 19 amino acids. The germline V and J ends were trimmed by 3 bases and 4 bases, with 25 bases remaining between them. CDR3: CASSMGGRSSPPNNQPQHF. The DNA for the CDR3 is TGTGCCAGTAGTATGGGTGGCAGGTCATCCCCCCCCAATAATCAGCCCCAGCATTTT.

This clonotype was counted many times. The rearrangement uses TRBV12-3 or TRBV12-4 and TRBJ1-5; D unresolved. This CDR3 has 13 amino acids. The ends were cut back, 7 bases at V and 7 bases at J, with 14 bases in the middle. CDR3 in DNA: TGTGCCAGCACCGTGCTAGGAGGACAGCCCCAGCATTTT. It encodes CASTVLGGQPQHF.

The V call is TRBV18, the J call TRBJ2-6; D not resolved. Trimming pared 6 bases from V and 0 bases from J, leaving 12 bases between. CDR1 and CDR2 from the germline V gene are KGHSH and LQKENI. The CDR3 has 16 amino acids. The CDR3 DNA is TGTGCCAGCTCGTTCGGGCACCTCTCTGGGGCCAACGTCCTGACTTTC. This gives the protein CASSFGHLSGANVLTF.

The rearrangement links TRBV15 to TRBJ2-7; D could derive from TRBD1 or TRBD2 (6 bases each). This CDR3 comprises 14 residues. The V and J ends lost 5 bases and 2 bases respectively, with 13 bases between them. Germline V CDR1 and CDR2: LNHNV, YYDKDF (reference sequence). Here the CDR3 reads CATSPGRGPYEQYF. The CDR3 DNA reads as TGTGCCACCAGCCCGGGTCGGGGGCCCTACGAGCAGTACTTC.

Only a few counts were recorded for this clonotype. V gene TRBV5-1 combines with J gene TRBJ2-7; no reliable D call. CDR1 SGHRS and CDR2 YFSETQ come from the germline V gene. V was clipped by 2 bases and J by 1 base, with 16 bases between them. The CDR3 has 16 amino acids. DNA of the CDR3: TGCGCCAGCAGCTTCTCCCCTTTAAAAGAGTCCTACGAGCAGTACTTC. It specifies CASSFSPLKESYEQYF.

This clonotype was counted only a few times. The CDR3 here is CASSPGDRGSTEAFF. CDR3 in DNA: TGCGCCAGCAGCCCGGGGGACAGGGGGTCGACTGAAGCTTTCTTT. This rearrangement joins TRBV5-1 to TRBJ1-1; 11 bases are a match to TRBD1. CDR1 and CDR2 from the germline V gene are SGHRS and YFSETQ. V shed 4 bases, J shed 5 bases, and the junction held 7 bases outside the gene matches. The CDR3 runs 15 residues.